The T cell receptor (beta chain) under discussion was sequenced for a study of radiotherapy plus CTLA-4 blockade in lung cancer. In this sample, this clone turned up a few times. As yet, its antigen is unknown. Study results and limitations: Radiotherapy was combined with ipilimumab, and tumor-derived TCR clones then expanded in blood.

The J segment lost 3 bases and the V segment lost 10 bases, leaving 8 bases of the junction unmatched. The CDR3 sequence is 13 residues long. Germline V gives CDR1 SGHTA, CDR2 FQGNSA. Produced via immunoSEQ multiplex PCR; TCRdb's table is partial and in-frame only. Counted here are under 15,000 clones, around 80% occurring once; the ten biggest clones make up approximately 30%. The origin of this receptor is a human donor with non-small cell lung cancer that progressed on radiotherapy plus ipilimumab. The source material was peripheral blood, sampled from a patient treated with radiotherapy plus ipilimumab. This chain joins TRBV7-2 and TRBJ1-2, with 7 bases fitting TRBD1. Here the CDR3 DNA reads TGTGCCATTGTACAGGGGATCGACTATGGCTACACCTTC. Translated: CAIVQGIDYGYTF.